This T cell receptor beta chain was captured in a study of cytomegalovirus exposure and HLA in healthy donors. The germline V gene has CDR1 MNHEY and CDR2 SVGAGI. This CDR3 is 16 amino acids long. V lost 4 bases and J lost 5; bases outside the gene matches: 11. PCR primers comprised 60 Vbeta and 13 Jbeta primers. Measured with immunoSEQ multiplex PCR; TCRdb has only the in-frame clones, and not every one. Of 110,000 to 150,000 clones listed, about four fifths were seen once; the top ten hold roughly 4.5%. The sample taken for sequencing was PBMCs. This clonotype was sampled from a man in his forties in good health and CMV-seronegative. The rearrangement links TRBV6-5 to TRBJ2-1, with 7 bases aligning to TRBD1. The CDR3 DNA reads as TGTGCCAGCAGTTTGACAGGGTCTTCAGGGGACAATGAGCAGTTCTTC. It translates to CASSLTGSSGDNEQFF.